The rows below give T cell receptor beta chains drawn from one sample of a study of control samples from healthy donors and cancer patients. TCRdb keeps only in-frame clones here, not all; method: immunoSEQ multiplex PCR. In the table there are approximately 97,000 clones, 88% of which are singletons. Sequencing used blood. The receptors come from a man aged 25-40 years in good health. Both conserved end residues are part of each CDR3. A D gene is named only where the DNA matches it firmly. Rows may omit the clone size; those that give it use once, few, many or a size class.

v_gene	abundance	len	d_gene	j_gene	CDR3nt	CDR3aa
TRBV11-2	-	14	-	TRBJ2-7	TGTGCCAGCAGCTTAGTGGTGGGGGACCACGAGCAGTACTTC	CASSLVVGDHEQYF
TRBV19	-	14	-	TRBJ2-1	TGTGCCAGTACCCCCACCCCGCTAGCGAATGAGCAGTTCTTC	CASTPTPLANEQFF
TRBV3-1/TRBV3-2	-	13	-	TRBJ2-1	TGTGCCAGCAGTCCTGGGGGCTACAATGAGCAGTTCTTC	CASSPGGYNEQFF
TRBV7-8	-	15	-	TRBJ1-5	TGTGCCAGCAGCTTATACTCAGATAGCAATCAGCCCCAGCATTTT	CASSLYSDSNQPQHF
TRBV19	-	15	-	TRBJ1-5	TGTGCCAGTAGTATATACAGGGATAGCAATCAGCCCCAGCATTTT	CASSIYRDSNQPQHF
TRBV14	once	12	-	TRBJ1-1	TGTGCCAGCAGCGACTTGGGAACTGAAGCTTTCTTT	CASSDLGTEAFF
TRBV5-8	-	17	-	TRBJ2-4	TGTGCCAGCAGCTTGTCGGGTCGGGGCCCCACTATGGACATTCAGTACTTC	CASSLSGRGPTMDIQYF
TRBV28	-	16	-	TRBJ1-2	TGTGCCAGCAGTTTTGGACAGAAGGTCCGATACTATGGCTACACCTTC	CASSFGQKVRYYGYTF
TRBV5-6	once	15	-	TRBJ1-1	TGTGCCAGCAGCTTGGATAGGGGTCGGAACACTGAAGCTTTCTTT	CASSLDRGRNTEAFF
TRBV9	-	16	-	TRBJ2-1	TGTGCCAGCAGCGTGCGAGGGGAAGGTGGTTTCAATGAGCAGTTCTTC	CASSVRGEGGFNEQFF
TRBV6-5	-	14	TRBD1	TRBJ1-5	TGTGCCAGCAGTACCTTACAGGGGCATCAGCCCCAGCATTTT	CASSTLQGHQPQHF
TRBV7-9	-	14	TRBD1	TRBJ1-2	TGTGCCAGCAGCCACTCCGGGACAGACCTTGGCTACACCTTC	CASSHSGTDLGYTF
TRBV27	-	15	-	TRBJ2-3	TGTGCCAGCAGTCTAAACGGGTATAGCACAGATACGCAGTATTTT	CASSLNGYSTDTQYF
TRBV2	-	14	-	TRBJ2-3	TGTGCCGACGGTTCGGCGGGACCCACGGATACGCAGTATTTT	CADGSAGPTDTQYF